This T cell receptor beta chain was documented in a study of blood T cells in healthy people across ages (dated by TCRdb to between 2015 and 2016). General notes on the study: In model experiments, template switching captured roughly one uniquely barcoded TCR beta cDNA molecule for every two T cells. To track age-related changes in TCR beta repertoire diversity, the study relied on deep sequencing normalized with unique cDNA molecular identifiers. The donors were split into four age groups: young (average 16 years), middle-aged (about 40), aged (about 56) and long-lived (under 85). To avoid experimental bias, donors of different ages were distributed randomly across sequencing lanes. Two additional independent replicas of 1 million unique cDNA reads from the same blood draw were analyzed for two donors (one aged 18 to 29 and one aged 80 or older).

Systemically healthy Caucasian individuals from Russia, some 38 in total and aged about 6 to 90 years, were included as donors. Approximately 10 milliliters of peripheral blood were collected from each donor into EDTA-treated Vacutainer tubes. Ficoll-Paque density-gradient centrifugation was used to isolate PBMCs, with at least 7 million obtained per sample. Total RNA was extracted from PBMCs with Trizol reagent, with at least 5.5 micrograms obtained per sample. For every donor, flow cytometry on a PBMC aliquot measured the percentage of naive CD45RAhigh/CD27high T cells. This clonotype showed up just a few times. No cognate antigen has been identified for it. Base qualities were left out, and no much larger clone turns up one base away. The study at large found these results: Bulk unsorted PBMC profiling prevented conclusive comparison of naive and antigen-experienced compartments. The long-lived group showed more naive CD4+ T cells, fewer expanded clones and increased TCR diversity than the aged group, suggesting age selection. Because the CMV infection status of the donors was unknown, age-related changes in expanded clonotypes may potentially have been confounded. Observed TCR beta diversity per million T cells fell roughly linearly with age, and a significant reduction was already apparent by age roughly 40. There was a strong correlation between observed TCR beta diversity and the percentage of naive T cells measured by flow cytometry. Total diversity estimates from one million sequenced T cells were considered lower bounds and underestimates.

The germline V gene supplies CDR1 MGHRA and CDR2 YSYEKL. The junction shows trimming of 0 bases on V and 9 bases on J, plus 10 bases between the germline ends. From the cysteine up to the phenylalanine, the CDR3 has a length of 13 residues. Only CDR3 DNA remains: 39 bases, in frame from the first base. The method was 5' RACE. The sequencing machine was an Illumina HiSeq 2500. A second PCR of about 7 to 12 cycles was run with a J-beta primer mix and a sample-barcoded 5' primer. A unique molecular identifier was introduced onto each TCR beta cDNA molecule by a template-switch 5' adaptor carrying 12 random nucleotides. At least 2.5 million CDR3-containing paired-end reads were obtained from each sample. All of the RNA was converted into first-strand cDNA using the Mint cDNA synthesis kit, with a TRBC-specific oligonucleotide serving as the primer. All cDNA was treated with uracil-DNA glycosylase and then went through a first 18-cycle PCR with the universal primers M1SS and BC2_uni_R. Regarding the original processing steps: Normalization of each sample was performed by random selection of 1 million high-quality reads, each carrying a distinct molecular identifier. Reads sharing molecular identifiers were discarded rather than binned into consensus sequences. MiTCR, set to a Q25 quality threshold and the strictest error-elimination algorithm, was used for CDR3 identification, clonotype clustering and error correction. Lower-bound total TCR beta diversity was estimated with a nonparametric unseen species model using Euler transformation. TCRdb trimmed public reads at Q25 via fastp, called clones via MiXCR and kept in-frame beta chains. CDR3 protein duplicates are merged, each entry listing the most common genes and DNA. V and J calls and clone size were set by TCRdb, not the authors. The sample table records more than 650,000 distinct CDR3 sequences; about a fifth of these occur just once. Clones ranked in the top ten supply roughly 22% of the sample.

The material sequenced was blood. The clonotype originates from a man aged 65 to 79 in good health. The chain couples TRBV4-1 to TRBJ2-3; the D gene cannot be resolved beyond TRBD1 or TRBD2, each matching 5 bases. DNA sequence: TGCGCCAGCAGCCAAGAGTCCGGGGCGACGCAGTATTTT. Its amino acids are CASSQESGATQYF.